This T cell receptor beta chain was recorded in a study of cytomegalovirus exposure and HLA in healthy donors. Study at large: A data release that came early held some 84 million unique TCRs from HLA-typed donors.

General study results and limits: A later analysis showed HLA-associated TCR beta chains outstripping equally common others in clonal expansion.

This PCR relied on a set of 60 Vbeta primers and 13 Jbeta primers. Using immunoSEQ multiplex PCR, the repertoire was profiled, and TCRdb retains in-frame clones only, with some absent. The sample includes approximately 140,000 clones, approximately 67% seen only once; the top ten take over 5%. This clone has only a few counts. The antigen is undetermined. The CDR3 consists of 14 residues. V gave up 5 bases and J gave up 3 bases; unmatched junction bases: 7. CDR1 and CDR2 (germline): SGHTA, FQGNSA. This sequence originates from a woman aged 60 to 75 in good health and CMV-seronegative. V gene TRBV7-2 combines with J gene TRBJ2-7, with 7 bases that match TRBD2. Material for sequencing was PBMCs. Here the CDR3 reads CASSPQGGVYEQYF. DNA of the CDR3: TGTGCCAGCAGCCCTCAGGGAGGGGTCTACGAGCAGTACTTC.